This TCR beta chain was captured in a study of shared clonotypes between healthy human individuals (dated by TCRdb to 2018 to 2020). Context from the whole study: Three men and a couple of women, aged 18 to 49 years, made up the cohort. Leukapheresis yielded between about 0.94 and 9 billion PBMCs per donor. To increase sequencing depth and limit assay-specific biases, TCR repertoire library preparation and sequencing were carried out by different laboratories using diverse techniques. The study deeply sequenced blood TCR repertoires of roughly five healthy adults to estimate repertoire size and the extent of clonotype sharing between individuals. For each donor, three plates each were used for CD4 naive and CD4 memory, two plates were used for CD8 naive, and one plate was used for CD8 memory.

Concerning this clone: Its antigen remains undetermined. Nothing much larger sits one base from this clone, and base qualities are not available.

Donors were healthy HIV-negative adults with no recently reported acute infections or vaccinations. Every donor was a Caucasian adult residing in Nashville, Tennessee, USA. CD4+ T cells were enriched by magnetic negative selection, after which naive cells were positively selected on CD45RA and the negative fraction was taken as the memory subset. After blood collection by leukapheresis, PBMCs were isolated using Ficoll-Histopaque density gradient centrifugation and then cryopreserved in the vapor phase of liquid nitrogen. Purity and quantity of every magnetically sorted T cell population were checked by analytical flow cytometry. From each sorted fraction, genomic DNA was isolated and quantified by UV absorbance on a Nanodrop 2000c. V is trimmed back by 8 bases and J by 6 bases, and the junction contains 5 bases that no gene match accounts for. The germline V gene provides CDR1 MDHEN and CDR2 SYDVKM. The CDR3, cysteine through phenylalanine, is 13 amino acids long. The only DNA kept is the CDR3, 39 bases in frame from the first base.

Using the deep immunoSEQ assay, TCR CDR3 regions were amplified from genomic DNA by multiplex PCR. Genomic DNA extracted from each cell subset was distributed evenly over all wells of several immunoSEQ 96-well plates, and each plate served as one replicate. Each replicate PCR for sorted subsets received around 200 ng genomic DNA, equal to about 30,000 T cell genomes. The purified libraries were quantified using a Qubit 3.0 fluorometer, sized with a Bioanalyzer 2100, and then quantified again using the KAPA Library Quantification kit. Each immunoSEQ 96-well plate was sequenced on its own single-read 150-cycle Illumina NextSeq 550 flow cell. The paper's data handling went like this. The immunoSEQ output contained only junctional sequences without quality scores, so filtering could not match that applied to full-length reads. To assign V/J genes and CDR3, sequences were annotated against IMGT germline references using PyIR, a Python wrapper for IgBLAST v1.9. Reads were removed for weak V/J assignments (E-value above 1e-6), missing CDR3, stop codons, out-of-frame junctions, or ambiguous translated residues. V3J clonotypes were defined by identical inferred V gene, J gene, and CDR3 amino acid sequence. Percentage overlap between repertoires was calculated by dividing the number of shared unique clonotypes by the size of the smaller repertoire. RTK rarefaction, the Chao1 estimator, and Recon v2.1 estimates of unobserved clonotypes were used to assess repertoire richness. Generation probabilities were computed with OLGA for all TCRbeta clonotypes obtained by the gDNA method from several donors. TCRdb retrieved this table from immuneACCESS and kept in-frame rearrangements only. Not all clones are present; in checked studies, unresolved V genes account for under half, and no reason is known for the remainder. Clone size and V and J calls were adopted from that table, with D and trimming inferred from the DNA. The sample table records some 2.1 million clones; 95% of these occur just once. The ten largest make up 0.1% to 0.15% of the sample.

What the research found in general, with its limitations: Even with the large sequencing depth, rarefaction of the sorted-subset datasets indicated that sequencing was incomplete. Larger estimated clonotype richness was generally found for naive subsets than for memory subsets. Pairwise subsampling led to the expectation that sequencing depth would affect the degree of clonotype sharing among donors. Compared with non-shared clonotypes, clonotypes shared by all four sorted-subset donors had higher generation probabilities. Because the study included a small number of donors, the genetic and exposure-history diversity represented was limited. When a few donors were compared, the shared fraction of clonotypes was around 5.1% for naive CD4, around 3.6% for naive CD8, more than 2% for memory CD4, and 0.35% to 0.4% for memory CD8. Only blood was sampled, and tissue TCR repertoires likely differ from those in blood.

Sample: naive CD4+ T cells sorted from blood. The cell subset or site label here, explained by the study, means: CD45RA+ positively selected. The chain employs TRBV28 and TRBJ2-2, with 8 bases aligning to TRBD1. The TCR sequence derives from a man aged 18-30 years in good health. The CDR3 protein is CASELQGAGELFF. The DNA reads TGTGCCAGCGAACTACAGGGGGCCGGGGAGCTGTTTTTT.